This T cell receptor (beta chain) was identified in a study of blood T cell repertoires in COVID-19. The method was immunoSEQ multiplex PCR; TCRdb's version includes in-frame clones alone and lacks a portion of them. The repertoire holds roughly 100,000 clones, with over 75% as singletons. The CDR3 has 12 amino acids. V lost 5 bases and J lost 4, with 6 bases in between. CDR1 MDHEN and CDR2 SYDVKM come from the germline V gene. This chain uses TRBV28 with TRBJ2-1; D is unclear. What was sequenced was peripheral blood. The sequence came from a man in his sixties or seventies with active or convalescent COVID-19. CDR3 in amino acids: CASSTLYNEQFF. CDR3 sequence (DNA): TGTGCCAGCAGTACCCTATACAATGAGCAGTTCTTC.